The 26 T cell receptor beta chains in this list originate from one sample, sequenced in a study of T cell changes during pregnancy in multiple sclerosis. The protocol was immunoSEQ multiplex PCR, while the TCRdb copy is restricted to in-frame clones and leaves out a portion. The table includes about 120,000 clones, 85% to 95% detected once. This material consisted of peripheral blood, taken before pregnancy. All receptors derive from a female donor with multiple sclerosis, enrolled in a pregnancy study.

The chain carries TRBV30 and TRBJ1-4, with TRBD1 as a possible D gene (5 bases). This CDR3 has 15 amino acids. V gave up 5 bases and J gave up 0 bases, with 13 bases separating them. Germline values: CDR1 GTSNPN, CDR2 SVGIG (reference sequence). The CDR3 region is CAWGQGPTTNEKLFF. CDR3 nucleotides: TGTGCCTGGGGTCAGGGTCCCACAACTAATGAAAAACTGTTTTTT.

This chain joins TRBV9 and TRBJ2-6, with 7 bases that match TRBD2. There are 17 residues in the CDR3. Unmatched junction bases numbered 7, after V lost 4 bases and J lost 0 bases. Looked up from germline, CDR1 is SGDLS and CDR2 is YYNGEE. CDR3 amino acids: CASSLYGGGSGANVLTF. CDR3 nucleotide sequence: TGTGCCAGCAGCCTCTATGGGGGGGGCTCTGGGGCCAACGTCCTGACTTTC.

The CDR3 sequence: CASSLTQGNSYEQYF. The CDR3 coding sequence is TGCGCCAGCAGCTTGACCCAGGGCAACTCCTACGAGCAGTACTTC. The gene calls are TRBV5-1 and TRBJ2-7; a weak D match, TRBD1 (5 bases). Trimming pared 1 base from V and 0 bases from J, leaving 11 bases between. The CDR3 runs to 15 residues. Germline assignment: CDR1 SGHRS and CDR2 YFSETQ.

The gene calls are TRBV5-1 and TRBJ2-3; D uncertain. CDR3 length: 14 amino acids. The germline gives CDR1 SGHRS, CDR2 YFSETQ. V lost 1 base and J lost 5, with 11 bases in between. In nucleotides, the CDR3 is TGCGCCAGCAGCTTGTCCCCACAGAAAGATACGCAGTATTTT. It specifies CASSLSPQKDTQYF.

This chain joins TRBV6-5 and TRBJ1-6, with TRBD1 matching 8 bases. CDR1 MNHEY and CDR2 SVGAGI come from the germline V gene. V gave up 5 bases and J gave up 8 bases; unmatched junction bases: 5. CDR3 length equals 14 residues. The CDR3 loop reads CASSPPGGHSPLHF. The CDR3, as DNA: TGTGCCAGCAGTCCTCCAGGGGGCCATTCACCCCTCCACTTT.

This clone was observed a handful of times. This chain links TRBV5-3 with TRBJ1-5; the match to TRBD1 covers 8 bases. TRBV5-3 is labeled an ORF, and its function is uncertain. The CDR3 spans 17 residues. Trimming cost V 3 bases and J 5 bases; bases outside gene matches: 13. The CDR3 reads CARSSARGRPFHQPQHF. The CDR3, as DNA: TGTGCCAGAAGCTCCGCCAGGGGGCGGCCTTTCCATCAGCCCCAGCATTTT.

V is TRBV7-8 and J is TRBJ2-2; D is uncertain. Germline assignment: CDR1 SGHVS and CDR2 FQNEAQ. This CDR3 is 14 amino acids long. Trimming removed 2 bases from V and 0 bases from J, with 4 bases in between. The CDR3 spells CASSLRANTGELFF. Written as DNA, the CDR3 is TGTGCCAGCAGCTTACGGGCGAACACCGGGGAGCTGTTTTTT.

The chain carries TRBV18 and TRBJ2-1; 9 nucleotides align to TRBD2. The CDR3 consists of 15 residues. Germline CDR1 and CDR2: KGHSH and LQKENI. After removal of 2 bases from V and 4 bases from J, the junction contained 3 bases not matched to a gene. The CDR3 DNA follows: TGTGCCAGCTCACCAGTTAGCGGGGGTTACAATGAGCAGTTCTTC. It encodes CASSPVSGGYNEQFF.

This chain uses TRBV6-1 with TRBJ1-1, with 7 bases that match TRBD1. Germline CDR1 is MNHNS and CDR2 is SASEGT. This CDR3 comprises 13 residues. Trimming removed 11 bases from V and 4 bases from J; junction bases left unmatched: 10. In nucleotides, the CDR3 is TGTGCCTGTAGACAGGGCAAGGGCACTGAAGCTTTCTTT. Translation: CACRQGKGTEAFF.

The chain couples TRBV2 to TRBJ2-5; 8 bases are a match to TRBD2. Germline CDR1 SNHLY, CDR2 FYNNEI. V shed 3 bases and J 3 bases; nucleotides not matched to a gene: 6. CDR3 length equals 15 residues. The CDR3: CASSEDHGGEETQYF. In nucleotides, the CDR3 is TGTGCCAGCAGTGAGGATCACGGGGGGGAAGAGACCCAGTACTTC.

The CDR3: CASSKVGVLFSGANVLTF. CDR3 coding DNA: TGTGCCAGCAGCAAAGTAGGAGTACTTTTCTCTGGGGCCAACGTCCTGACTTTC. The chain employs TRBV21-1 and TRBJ2-6; TRBD2, the D gene given by the table, was not confirmed from the DNA. TRBV21-1 is listed as a pseudogene. The CDR3 is 18 residues long.

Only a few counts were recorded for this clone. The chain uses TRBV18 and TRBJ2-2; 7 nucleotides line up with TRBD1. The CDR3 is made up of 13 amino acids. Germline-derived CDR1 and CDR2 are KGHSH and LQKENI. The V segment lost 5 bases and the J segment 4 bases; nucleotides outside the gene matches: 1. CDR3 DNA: TGTGCCAGCTCAGGGACAGCCACCGGGGAGCTGTTTTTT. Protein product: CASSGTATGELFF. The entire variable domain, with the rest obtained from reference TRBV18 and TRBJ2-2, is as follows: NAGVMQNPRHLVRRRGQEARLRCSPMKGHSHVYWYRQLPEEGLKFMVYLQKENIIDESGMPKERFSAEFPKEGPSILRIQQVVRGDSAAYFCASSGTATGELFFGEGSRLTVL.

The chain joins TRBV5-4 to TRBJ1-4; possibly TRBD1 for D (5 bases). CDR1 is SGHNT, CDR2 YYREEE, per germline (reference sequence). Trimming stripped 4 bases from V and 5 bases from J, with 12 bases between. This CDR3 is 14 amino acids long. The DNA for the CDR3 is TGTGCCAGCAGCCCGGGACTGAGAAATGAAAAACTGTTTTTT. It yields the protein CASSPGLRNEKLFF.

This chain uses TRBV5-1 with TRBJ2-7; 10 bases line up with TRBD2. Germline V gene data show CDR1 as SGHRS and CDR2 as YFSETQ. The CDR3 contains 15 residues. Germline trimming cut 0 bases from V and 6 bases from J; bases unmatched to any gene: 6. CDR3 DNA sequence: TGCGCCAGCAGCTTGGTGTCTAGCGGGAGCCGCGAGCAGTACTTC. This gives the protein CASSLVSSGSREQYF.

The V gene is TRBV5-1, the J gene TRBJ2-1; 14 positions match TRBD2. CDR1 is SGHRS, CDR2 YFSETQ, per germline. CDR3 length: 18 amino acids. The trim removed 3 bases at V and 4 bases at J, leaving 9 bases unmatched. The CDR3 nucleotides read TGCGCCAGCAGCTCCACTTTGACTAGCGGGGGGGTATACAATGAGCAGTTCTTC. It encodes CASSSTLTSGGVYNEQFF.

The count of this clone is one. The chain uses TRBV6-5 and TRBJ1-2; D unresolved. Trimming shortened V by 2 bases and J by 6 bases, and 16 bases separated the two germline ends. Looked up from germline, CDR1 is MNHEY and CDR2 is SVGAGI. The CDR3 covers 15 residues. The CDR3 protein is CASSYPKEDVHGYTF. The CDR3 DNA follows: TGTGCCAGCAGTTACCCGAAGGAGGACGTCCATGGCTACACCTTC.

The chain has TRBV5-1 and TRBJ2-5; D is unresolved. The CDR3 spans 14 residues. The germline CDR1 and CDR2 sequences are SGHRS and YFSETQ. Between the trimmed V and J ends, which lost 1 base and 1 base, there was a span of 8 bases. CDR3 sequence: CASSLTQVQETQYF. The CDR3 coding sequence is TGCGCCAGCAGCTTGACACAAGTCCAAGAGACCCAGTACTTC.

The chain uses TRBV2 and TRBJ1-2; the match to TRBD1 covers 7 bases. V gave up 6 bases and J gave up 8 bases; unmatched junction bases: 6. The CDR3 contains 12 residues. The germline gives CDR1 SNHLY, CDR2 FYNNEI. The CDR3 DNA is TGTGCCAGCAGAAGACAGGGTCACGGCTACACCTTC. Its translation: CASRRQGHGYTF.

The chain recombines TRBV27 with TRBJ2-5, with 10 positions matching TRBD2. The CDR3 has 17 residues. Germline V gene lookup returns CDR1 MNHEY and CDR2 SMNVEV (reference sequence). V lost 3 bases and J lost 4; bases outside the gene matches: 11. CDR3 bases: TGTGCCAGCAGTTTTGAGGTACCTAGCGGGAGTTTAGAGACCCAGTACTTC. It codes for CASSFEVPSGSLETQYF.

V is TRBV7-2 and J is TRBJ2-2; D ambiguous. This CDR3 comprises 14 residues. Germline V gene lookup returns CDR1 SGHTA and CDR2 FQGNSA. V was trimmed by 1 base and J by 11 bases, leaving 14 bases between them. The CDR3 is CASSLERIASELFF. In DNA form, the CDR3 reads TGTGCCAGCAGCTTAGAAAGAATCGCTAGTGAGCTGTTTTTT. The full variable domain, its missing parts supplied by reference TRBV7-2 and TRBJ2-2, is GAGVSQSPSNKVTEKGKDVELRCDPISGHTALYWYRQSLGQGLEFLIYFQGNSAPDKSGLPSDRFSAERTGGSVSTLTIQRTQQEDSAVYLCASSLERIASELFFGEGSRLTVL.

For the CDR3, the DNA is TGTGCCAGCAGTGAAGGTGCAGGTTTCAAGAGTGAAAAACTGTTTTTT. Translated, it gives CASSEGAGFKSEKLFF. The rearrangement links TRBV25-1 to TRBJ1-4; D is ambiguous. The germline V and J ends were trimmed by 2 bases and 7 bases, with 17 bases remaining between them. This CDR3 contains 16 residues. Per the germline V gene, CDR1 is MGHDK and CDR2 is SYGVNS. The full variable domain, in which reference TRBV25-1 and TRBJ1-4 provide the parts outside the CDR3, is EADIYQTPRYLVIGTGKKITLECSQTMGHDKMYWYQQDPGMELHLIHYSYGVNSTEKGDLSSESTVSRIRTEHFPLTLESARPSHTSQYLCASSEGAGFKSEKLFFGSGTQLSVL.

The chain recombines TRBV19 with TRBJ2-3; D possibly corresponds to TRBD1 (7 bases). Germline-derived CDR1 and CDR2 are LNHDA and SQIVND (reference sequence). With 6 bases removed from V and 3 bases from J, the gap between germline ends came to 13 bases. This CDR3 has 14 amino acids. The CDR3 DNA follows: TGTGCCAGTAGCGGCCAGGGGGGAACAGATACGCAGTATTTT. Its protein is CASSGQGGTDTQYF.

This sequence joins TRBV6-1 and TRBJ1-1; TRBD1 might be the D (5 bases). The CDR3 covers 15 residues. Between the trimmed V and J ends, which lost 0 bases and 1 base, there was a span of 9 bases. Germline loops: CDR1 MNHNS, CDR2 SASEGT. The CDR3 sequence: CASSEAGQRNTEAFF. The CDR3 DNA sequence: TGTGCCAGCAGTGAAGCCGGACAAAGGAACACTGAAGCTTTCTTT.

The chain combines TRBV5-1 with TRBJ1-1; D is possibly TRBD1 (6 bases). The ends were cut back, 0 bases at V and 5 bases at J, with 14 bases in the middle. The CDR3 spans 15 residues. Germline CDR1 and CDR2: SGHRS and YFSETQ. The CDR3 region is CASSLAGGTRTEAFF. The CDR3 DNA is TGCGCCAGCAGCTTGGCCGGGGGGACAAGGACTGAAGCTTTCTTT.

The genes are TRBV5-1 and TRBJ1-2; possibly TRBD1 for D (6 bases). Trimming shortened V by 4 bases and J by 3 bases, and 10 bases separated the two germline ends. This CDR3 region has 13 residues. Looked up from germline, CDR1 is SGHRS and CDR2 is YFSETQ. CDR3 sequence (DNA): TGCGCCAGCAGCGCACAGGGTGACTATGGCTACACCTTC. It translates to CASSAQGDYGYTF.

This CDR3 is CASSPTRTGTNEQYF. CDR3 coding DNA: TGTGCCAGCAGCCCCACCAGGACAGGGACGAACGAGCAGTACTTC. The V and J genes are TRBV9 and TRBJ2-7; 8 nucleotides agree with TRBD1. The junction had 11 bases not matched to a gene; V was cut back by 4 bases and J by 5 bases. The germline CDR1 and CDR2 sequences are SGDLS and YYNGEE. This CDR3 is 15 amino acids long.